The next 2 T cell receptor beta chains were all read from a single sample in a study of shared clonotypes between healthy human individuals. Profiling relied on immunoSEQ multiplex PCR, and the TCRdb table lists in-frame clones only, not all of them. Found here are hundreds of thousands of clones, approximately 96% of them singletons; the top ten hold 0.095% to 0.13%. The naive CD8 population came from CD45RO-negative cells selected for CCR7, without terminally differentiated effector memory CD45RA+ cells. The sample taken for sequencing was naive CD8+ T cells sorted from blood. These receptors were collected from a woman in her 30s in good health.

This clone was seen once. V is TRBV5-1 and J is TRBJ2-7; 10 positions match TRBD2. Germline lookup yields CDR1 SGHRS and CDR2 YFSETQ. The CDR3 is made up of 15 amino acids. The V segment lost 5 bases and the J segment 2 bases; nucleotides outside the gene matches: 7. CDR3 nucleotides: TGCGCCAGCAGGGAAGGGACTAGCGTAACCTACGAGCAGTACTTC. This translates into CASREGTSVTYEQYF.

The chain is built from TRBV7-2 and TRBJ2-7; the D is unclear. Trimming removed 4 bases at V and 3 bases at J, with 22 bases between. The CDR3 runs 17 residues. CDR1 and CDR2 from the germline V gene are SGHTA and FQGNSA. The CDR3 bases are TGTGCCAGCAGCTCCGAAGGACGGGTCGGGCCGAACTACGAGCAGTACTTC. It translates to CASSSEGRVGPNYEQYF.